This T cell receptor (beta chain) was captured in a study of human T cells and chemical hapten exposure (dated by TCRdb to the early 2020s). General notes on the study: For sensitization, 2% DPC in acetone was applied to a roughly 2 cm by roughly 2 cm area of upper inner arm skin. Patients additionally received weekly therapeutic DPC doses to the scalp throughout the roughly 24-week study period. Patch testing was performed on the upper back with Finn chambers containing 0.01% DPC, and the patch tests were scored after 6 days according to International Contact Dermatitis Research Group standards. Alopecia areata with under or over 50% scalp involvement, alopecia totalis and alopecia universalis were represented in the patient cohort, which was mostly female. Libraries were pooled for sequencing, and variation in per-sample TCR yields was attributed mainly to small differences in library volumes within the pool. The study tracked peripheral blood TCR repertoire changes in vivo during primary and secondary sensitization to the hapten diphenylcyclopropenone (DPC) in alopecia patients. Blood was sampled from patients pre-sensitization (week 0) and at 2, 6 and about 24 weeks after DPC sensitization. Approximately 28 alopecia patients gave blood for TCR sequencing at one to four time points (pre-sensitization, 2, 6 and 24 weeks).

The CDR3 goes from the cysteine to the phenylalanine over 14 residues. The retained sequence is limited to the CDR3, 42 bases, with the frame set at the first base. V trim: 2 bases; J trim: 3 bases; unmatched bases: 4. The germline V gene (reference sequence) gives CDR1 as SGHNT and CDR2 as YYREEE. To prepare the library, RACE was applied. Reads for this sample came from a NextSeq 500. During library preparation, unique molecular identifiers were attached to individual cDNA molecules so that TCRs could be counted quantitatively and reproducibly. Both TCR alpha and TCR beta chains were sequenced from each blood RNA sample. The original pipeline was this. Samples had a median of 95,638 TCRs, with a range from about 23,224 to 700,000. V, J and CDR3 annotation of the TCR reads was performed with the Decombinator software suite. For the PS versus PT1 abundance plots, all samples were subsampled to the same number of TCRs (28,000). Expanded TCRs were defined as absent before sensitization and observed at least eight times at the 2-week time point. TCRdb redid the processing of the public reads, applying fastp at Q25 and MiXCR, and retained in-frame beta chains. Rows with one shared CDR3 protein collapse into an entry with the most common genes and DNA. The authors' filters were not applied to this entry. This sample comprises just under 350,000 distinct CDR3 sequences, around 6.9% of them detected only once. The ten most abundant clones make up 7.5% to 9% of the sample.

Overall study results and their limits: No change with DPC sensitization was found in the number of TCRs above 1 in 1000 frequency, and no evidence of global repertoire structure alterations was found. Significantly more large CDR3 similarity clusters were formed by expanded TCRs than by pre-sensitization or healthy control sets, consistent with antigen-driven responses. Patch test score was positively correlated with the number of PT1 expanded TCRs, with significance at thresholds 8, 16 and 32 but not at 4. Because all patients had alopecia, a presumed autoimmune disease, the immune response of the patients might differ from that of healthy individuals. Repeated subsampling changed both the strength of the expansion versus patch-test correlation and the threshold at which that correlation became significant.

This clonotype was recorded many times. It has no known antigen specificity. Base qualities are not provided; no much larger clone lies one nucleotide away. The intended sense of this specimen's time point label: patch test 1, 2 weeks after DPC sensitization. The treatment or condition label on this specimen signifies: therapeutic diphenylcyclopropenone sensitization with weekly scalp DPC. At every patch-test visit, the blood draw took place before the patch test was put on. Patients were eligible if aged 18 to 70, diagnosed with alopecia and judged suitable for DPC therapy, and pregnant patients were excluded. Total RNA was extracted from unfractionated whole blood that had been collected in Tempus Blood RNA tubes.

The sequence joins TRBV5-4 to TRBJ1-1; the central 7 bases match TRBD1. The sample here was whole blood, taken in connection with sensitization to the hapten diphenylcyclopropenone (DPC). The source is a woman between 18 and 29 years old with alopecia areata. Some clones in this sample may be carry-over from other donors' samples. The nucleotide sequence is TGTGCCAGCAGCTTAAACAGGGGTTACACTGAAGCTTTCTTT. This yields the protein CASSLNRGYTEAFF. Full variable domain (CDR3 extended with the reference TRBV5-4 and TRBJ1-1 proteins): ETGVTQSPTHLIKTRGQQVTLRCSSQSGHNTVSWYQQALGQGPQFIFQYYREEENGRGNFPPRFSGLQFPNYSSELNVNALELDDSALYLCASSLNRGYTEAFFGQGTRLTVV.